This TCR beta chain stems from a study of blood T cell repertoires in COVID-19. Overall study context: Material from acute and convalescent COVID-19 was sourced from the United States, Italy and Spain.

Recruits, aged about 18 to 95 years, lived in about two dozen US areas. Participants had their cohort set by participant-reported clinical history. Symptom resolution, clearance, or two negative PCRs marked the recovered donors of Cohort 3. Sequencing used immunoSEQ multiplex PCR; TCRdb keeps in-frame clones, though not all of them. The sample lists some 300,000 clones, approximately 89% seen once, with roughly a tenth in the top ten. The source of this sequence is a woman aged 25 to 39 who had recovered from COVID-19. Sequenced: PBMCs or T cells enriched from blood (not recorded which).

DNA of the CDR3: TGTGCCAGTAGTAGAGATCCTCTAGCGGCACATTACAATGAGCAGTTCTTC. Amino acids: CASSRDPLAAHYNEQFF. The chain couples TRBV19 to TRBJ2-1, with 7 nucleotides matching TRBD2. Germline V gene sequence: CDR1 LNHDA, CDR2 SQIVND (reference sequence). The CDR3 runs to 17 residues. The trim removed 4 bases at V and 4 bases at J, leaving 13 bases unmatched.